This TCR beta chain is drawn from a study of T cell responses to AZD1222 COVID-19 vaccine. General study points: Spike-specific TCR repertoires showed rising breadth and depth after two AZD1222 doses.

This table comes from immunoSEQ multiplex PCR, and its TCRdb copy is limited to in-frame clones, with some not included. The top ten hold less than 2% of the sample, which has about 130,000 clones, around 90% seen once. V shed 3 bases and J 5 bases; nucleotides not matched to a gene: 9. The CDR3 sequence is 15 residues long. Germline CDR1 is SGHRS and CDR2 is YFSETQ. With regard to this clone: The antigen is not known.

The receptor was isolated from an adult who received the AZD1222 COVID-19 vaccine. The sequenced sample was peripheral blood, obtained 28 days after the second AZD1222 dose. This sequence joins TRBV5-1 and TRBJ2-7, with 9 bases fitting TRBD1. In nucleotides, the CDR3 is TGCGCCAGCAGCTACGGACAGGGGAACCTGAACGAGCAGTACTTC. Encoded protein: CASSYGQGNLNEQYF.